The next 10 T cell receptor beta chains were all read from a single sample in a study of T cells in Graves' hyperthyroidism and ophthalmopathy. RNA transcripts yielded amplified TCR beta CDR3 regions. In the first-round RT-PCR of the TCR CDR3, the HTBI primer set was used. TCRdb passed the multiplex PCR reads through MiXCR, listing each CDR3 protein once. The repertoire includes approximately 300,000 distinct CDR3 sequences, 16% of them detected once, and approximately 35% sits in the top ten. Sequenced sample: blood. These receptor sequences come from a man between 25 and 39 years old with Graves' hyperthyroidism.

V and J are TRBV4-2 and TRBJ2-5, with D uncertain. The CDR3 length is 14 residues. The germline V and J ends were trimmed by 1 base and 1 base, with 7 bases remaining between them. Germline V CDR1 and CDR2: LGHNA, YNFKEQ. CDR3 protein: CASSQVGGQETQYF. In nucleotides, the CDR3 is TGTGCCAGCAGCCAAGTGGGCGGCCAAGAGACCCAGTACTTC.

The table lists this clonotype with a few counts. V is TRBV2 and J is TRBJ2-5, with 11 bases matching TRBD2. From germline, CDR1 is SNHLY and CDR2 FYNNEI. After removal of 8 bases from V and 5 bases from J, the junction contained 13 bases not matched to a gene. The CDR3 consists of 16 residues. This CDR3 is CASQWFTSGSRETQYF. CDR3 nucleotide sequence: TGTGCCAGCCAGTGGTTCACTAGCGGGAGCCGCGAGACCCAGTACTTC.

This clonotype was counted once. The V and J genes are TRBV20-1 and TRBJ2-7; D may correspond to TRBD1 or TRBD2 (5 bases each). Germline loops: CDR1 DFQATT, CDR2 SNEGSKA (reference sequence). The CDR3 spans 12 residues. V lost 5 bases and J lost 2, with 10 bases in between. The CDR3 is CSAGTRAYEQYF. In DNA, the CDR3 is TGCAGTGCTGGGACCAGAGCCTACGAGCAGTACTTC.

This clonotype was counted many times. V usage is TRBV12-3 or TRBV12-4 and J usage is TRBJ2-7; 9 bases fit TRBD1. The V and J ends lost 4 bases and 4 bases, in that order; junction bases with no gene match: 5. The CDR3 has 14 amino acids. The CDR3 protein is CASSSPGQGYEQYF. The CDR3 nucleotides are TGTGCCAGCAGTTCGCCGGGACAGGGTTACGAGCAGTACTTC.

This clonotype was seen more than once but under ten times. This chain joins TRBV15 and TRBJ1-5, with D uncertain. This CDR3 comprises 16 residues. Trimming took off 2 bases at V and 3 bases at J, with 14 bases between the two ends. Germline-derived CDR1 and CDR2 are LNHNV and YYDKDF (reference sequence). CDR3 coding DNA: TGTGCCACCAGCAGATTGGACGGAGGTATCAATCAGCCCCAGCATTTT. Translation: CATSRLDGGINQPQHF.

This clonotype was observed many times. The chain couples TRBV5-6 to TRBJ2-7, with D possibly TRBD2 on 6 matching bases. This CDR3 has 14 amino acids. Trimming took off 4 bases at V and 2 bases at J, with 13 bases between the two ends. Germline values: CDR1 SGHDT, CDR2 YYEEEE. CDR3 protein: CASSGTGVTYEQYF. CDR3 coding DNA: TGTGCCAGCAGCGGGACGGGAGTAACCTACGAGCAGTACTTC.

The table lists this clonotype with many counts. This chain links TRBV27 with TRBJ2-7; 14 bases are a match to TRBD2. CDR1 is MNHEY, CDR2 SMNVEV, per germline (reference sequence). The CDR3 covers 15 residues. After removal of 6 bases from V and 6 bases from J, the junction contained 7 bases not matched to a gene. DNA of the CDR3: TGTGCCAGCAGGGCCGGGACTAGCGGGAGAGGCGAGCAGTACTTC. Protein sequence: CASRAGTSGRGEQYF.

This clonotype was seen repeatedly, ten times or more. The V gene is TRBV19, the J gene TRBJ1-1; a weak D match, TRBD1 (5 bases). This CDR3 is built from 14 residues. The germline V and J ends were trimmed by 3 bases and 1 base, with 9 bases remaining between them. The germline gives CDR1 LNHDA, CDR2 SQIVND (reference sequence). The CDR3 reads CASSMGTENTEAFF. The CDR3 DNA reads as TGTGCCAGTAGTATGGGGACGGAGAACACTGAAGCTTTCTTT.

The chain has TRBV5-5 and TRBJ1-2; 12 bases map to TRBD1. The CDR3 runs 17 residues. V trimming: 0 bases; J trimming: 7 bases; junction bases outside the gene matches: 10. CDR1 is SGHKS, CDR2 YYEKEE, per germline (reference sequence). The CDR3 is CASSLELWGQGATGYTF. DNA of the CDR3: TGTGCCAGCAGCTTGGAATTGTGGGGACAGGGGGCGACTGGCTACACCTTC.

This clonotype was detected ten times or more. The chain employs TRBV29-1 and TRBJ2-3; 7 bases agree with TRBD2. This CDR3 spans 14 amino acids. Germline lookup yields CDR1 SQVTM and CDR2 ANQGSEA. V trimming: 7 bases; J trimming: 1 base; junction bases outside the gene matches: 8. CDR3 in DNA: TGCAGCGGAAGGCGGGAGTTCGGCACAGATACGCAGTATTTT. It specifies CSGRREFGTDTQYF.